Shown below are 7 T cell receptor beta chains from a single sample sequenced in a study of identical twins. TCRdb passed the 5' RACE reads through MiXCR, listing each CDR3 protein once. The sample records more than 200,000 distinct CDR3 sequences, over 13% being singletons. The sample consisted of memory (CD45RO+) T cells sorted from blood. All receptors derive from a woman aged 18-29 years in good health.

The chain employs TRBV12-3 or TRBV12-4 and TRBJ2-2, with 13 bases aligning to TRBD2. This CDR3 is built from 18 residues. Trimming removed 2 bases from V and 2 bases from J; junction bases left unmatched: 5. CDR3 DNA: TGTGCCAGCAGTTTAAGACTAGCGGGGGGCCCTAACACCGGGGAGCTGTTTTTT. Translation gives CASSLRLAGGPNTGELFF.

This clonotype was counted ten times or more. The chain has TRBV7-2 and TRBJ2-7; D is ambiguous. Germline CDR1 and CDR2: SGHTA and FQGNSA. Deletions cut 1 base from V and 3 bases from J, with 7 bases between. The CDR3 loop spans 13 amino acids. The CDR3 coding sequence is TGTGCCAGCAGCTTAGAACGGATCTACGAGCAGTACTTC. Translated, it gives CASSLERIYEQYF.

The sample holds a few counts of this clonotype. The chain recombines TRBV6-5 with TRBJ2-7, with TRBD2 matching over 10 bases. The CDR3 covers 16 residues. Germline trimming cut 0 bases from V and 12 bases from J; bases unmatched to any gene: 14. In germline, CDR1 is MNHEY, CDR2 SVGAGI. The CDR3 nucleotides read TGTGCCAGCAGTTACTCTGGGGAACTAGCGGGATCCCGTCGGTACTTC. Protein: CASSYSGELAGSRRYF.

The chain joins TRBV7-6 to TRBJ2-3; D gene ambiguous. Germline CDR1 is SGHVS and CDR2 is FNYEAQ. The CDR3 has 13 amino acids. V lost 5 bases, J lost 0 bases, and 6 bases lay in between. This CDR3 is CASSPDSTDTQYF. In DNA form, the CDR3 reads TGTGCCAGCAGCCCGGACAGCACAGATACGCAGTATTTT.

In its sample, this clonotype was seen many times. V and J are TRBV5-1 and TRBJ2-7; D is undetermined. The V end lost 0 bases, the J end lost 6 bases, and 10 bases lay between the germline ends. CDR1 SGHRS and CDR2 YFSETQ come from the germline V gene. There are 13 residues in the CDR3. The CDR3 is CASSLESFLEQYF. Here the CDR3 DNA reads TGCGCCAGCAGCTTGGAATCCTTTCTCGAGCAGTACTTC.

This clonotype was seen ten or more times. The V and J genes are TRBV20-1 and TRBJ1-2; D is undetermined. Germline CDR1 DFQATT, CDR2 SNEGSKA (reference sequence). Between the trimmed V and J ends, which lost 6 bases and 7 bases, there was a span of 12 bases. This CDR3 region has 11 residues. CDR3 sequence: CSAKLVGGYTF. The CDR3 bases are TGCAGTGCAAAACTCGTAGGTGGCTACACCTTC.

The chain recombines TRBV20-1 with TRBJ2-3; 8 nucleotides align to TRBD2. Germline trimming cut 3 bases from V and 1 base from J; bases unmatched to any gene: 0. The CDR3 spans 13 residues. The germline V gene has CDR1 DFQATT and CDR2 SNEGSKA (reference sequence). The CDR3 loop reads CSASGGGTDTQYF. The CDR3 DNA reads TGCAGTGCTAGCGGGGGGGGCACAGATACGCAGTATTTT.